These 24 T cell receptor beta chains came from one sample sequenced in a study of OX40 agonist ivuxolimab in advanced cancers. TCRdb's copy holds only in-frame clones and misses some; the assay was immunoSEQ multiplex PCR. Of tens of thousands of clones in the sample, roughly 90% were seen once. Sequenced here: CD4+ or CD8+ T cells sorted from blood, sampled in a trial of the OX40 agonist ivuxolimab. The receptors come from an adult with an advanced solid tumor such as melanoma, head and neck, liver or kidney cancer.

The CDR3 DNA sequence: TGTGCCAGCAGCGTAGCTGACAGGAAAACCTATGGCTACACCTTC. Its protein is CASSVADRKTYGYTF. The chain combines TRBV9 with TRBJ1-2; possible D gene TRBD1, 6 bases. V lost 0 bases and J 4 bases, leaving 13 bases between the germline ends. The CDR3 is 15 amino acids. The germline gives CDR1 SGDLS, CDR2 YYNGEE.

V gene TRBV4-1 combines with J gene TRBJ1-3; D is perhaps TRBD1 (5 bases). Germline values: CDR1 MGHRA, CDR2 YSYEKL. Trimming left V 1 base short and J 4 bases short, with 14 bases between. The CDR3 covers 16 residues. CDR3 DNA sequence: TGCGCCAGCAGCCAAGTCCGGCAGGGTCGAGGAAACACCATATATTTT. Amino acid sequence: CASSQVRQGRGNTIYF.

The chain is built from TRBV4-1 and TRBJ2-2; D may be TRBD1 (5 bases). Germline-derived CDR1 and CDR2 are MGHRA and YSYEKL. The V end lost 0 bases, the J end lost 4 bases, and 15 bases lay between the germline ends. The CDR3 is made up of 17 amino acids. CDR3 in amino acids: CASSQDPPGRGTGELFF. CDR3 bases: TGCGCCAGCAGCCAAGATCCCCCAGGGCGAGGCACCGGGGAGCTGTTTTTT.

CDR3 loop: CASSLWGQQNTEAFF. In DNA form, the CDR3 reads TGCGCCAGCAGCTTGTGGGGACAGCAGAACACTGAAGCTTTCTTT. J is TRBJ1-1 and V is TRBV5-1; 7 nucleotides line up with TRBD1. This CDR3 is 15 amino acids long. Per germline, CDR1 SGHRS and CDR2 YFSETQ. V dropped 1 base and J dropped 1; count of bases not matched to a gene: 4.

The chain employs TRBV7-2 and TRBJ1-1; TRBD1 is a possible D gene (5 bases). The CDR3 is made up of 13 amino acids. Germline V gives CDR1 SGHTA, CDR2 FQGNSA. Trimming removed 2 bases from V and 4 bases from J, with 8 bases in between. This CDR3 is CASSLSGTTEAFF. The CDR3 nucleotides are TGTGCCAGCAGCTTATCAGGGACCACTGAAGCTTTCTTT. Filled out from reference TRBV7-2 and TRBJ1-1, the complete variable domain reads GAGVSQSPSNKVTEKGKDVELRCDPISGHTALYWYRQSLGQGLEFLIYFQGNSAPDKSGLPSDRFSAERTGGSVSTLTIQRTQQEDSAVYLCASSLSGTTEAFFGQGTRLTVV.

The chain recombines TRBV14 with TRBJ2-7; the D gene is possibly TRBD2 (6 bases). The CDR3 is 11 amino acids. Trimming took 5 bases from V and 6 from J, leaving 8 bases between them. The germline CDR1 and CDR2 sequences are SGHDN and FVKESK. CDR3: CASSGDFEQYF. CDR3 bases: TGTGCCAGCAGCGGGGACTTCGAGCAGTACTTC.

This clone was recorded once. CDR3: CASSPRGNQETQYF. In DNA form, the CDR3 reads TGTGCCAGCAGCCCCCGGGGGAACCAAGAGACCCAGTACTTC. The V and J genes are TRBV7-9 and TRBJ2-5; D might be TRBD2 (6 bases). The CDR3 runs 14 residues. Germline V gene data show CDR1 as SEHNR and CDR2 as FQNEAQ (reference sequence). Trimming took 5 bases from V and 0 from J, leaving 10 bases between them.

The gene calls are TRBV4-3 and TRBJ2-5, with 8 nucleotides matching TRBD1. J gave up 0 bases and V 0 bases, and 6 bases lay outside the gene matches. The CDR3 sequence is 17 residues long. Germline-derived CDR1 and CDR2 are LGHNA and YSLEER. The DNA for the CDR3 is TGCGCCAGCAGCCAAGATTCGGACAGGGAGTACCAAGAGACCCAGTACTTC. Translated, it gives CASSQDSDREYQETQYF.

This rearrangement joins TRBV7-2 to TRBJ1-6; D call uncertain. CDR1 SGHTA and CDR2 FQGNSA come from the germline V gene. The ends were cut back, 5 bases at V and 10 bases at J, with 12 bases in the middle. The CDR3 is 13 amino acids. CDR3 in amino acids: CASSDPGGSPLHF. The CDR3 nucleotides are TGTGCCAGCAGCGACCCAGGCGGATCACCCCTCCACTTT.

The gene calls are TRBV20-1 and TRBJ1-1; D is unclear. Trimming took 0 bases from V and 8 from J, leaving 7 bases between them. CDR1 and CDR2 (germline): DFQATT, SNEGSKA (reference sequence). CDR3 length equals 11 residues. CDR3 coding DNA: TGCAGTGCTAGAGATCCAGGAGAAGCTTTCTTT. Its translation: CSARDPGEAFF.

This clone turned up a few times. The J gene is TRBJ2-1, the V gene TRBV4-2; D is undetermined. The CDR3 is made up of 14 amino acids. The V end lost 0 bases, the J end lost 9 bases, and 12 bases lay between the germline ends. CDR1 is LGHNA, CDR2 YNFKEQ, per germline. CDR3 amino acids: CASSQDLRASEQFF. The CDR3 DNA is TGTGCCAGCAGCCAAGATCTAAGGGCTAGTGAGCAGTTCTTC.

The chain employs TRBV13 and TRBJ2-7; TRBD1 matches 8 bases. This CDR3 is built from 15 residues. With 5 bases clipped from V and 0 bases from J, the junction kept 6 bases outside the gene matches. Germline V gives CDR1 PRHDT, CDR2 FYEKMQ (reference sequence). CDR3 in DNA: TGTGCCAGCAGCAGAACAGGGGGAACCTCCTACGAGCAGTACTTC. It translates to CASSRTGGTSYEQYF.

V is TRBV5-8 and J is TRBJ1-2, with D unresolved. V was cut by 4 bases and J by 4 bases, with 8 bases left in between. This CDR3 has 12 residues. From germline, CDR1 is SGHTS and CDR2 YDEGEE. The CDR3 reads CASSPGGYGYTF. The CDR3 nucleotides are TGTGCCAGCAGCCCGGGAGGCTATGGCTACACCTTC.

CDR3 in DNA: TGTGCCTGGTCCGGACTAGCGGGAAGACGGAATGAGCAGTTCTTC. Translation gives CAWSGLAGRRNEQFF. This chain joins TRBV30 and TRBJ2-1; 12 bases are a match to TRBD2. This CDR3 is built from 15 residues. Germline trimming cut 5 bases from V and 7 bases from J; bases unmatched to any gene: 9. CDR1 is GTSNPN and CDR2 is SVGIG in the germline V gene (reference sequence).

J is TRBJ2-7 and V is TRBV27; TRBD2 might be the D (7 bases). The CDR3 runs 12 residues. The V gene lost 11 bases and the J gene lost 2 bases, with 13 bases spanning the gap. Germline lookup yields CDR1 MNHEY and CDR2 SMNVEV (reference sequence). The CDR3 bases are TGTGCCGTTAGGGGGGGTCCCTACGAGCAGTACTTC. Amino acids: CAVRGGPYEQYF.

CDR3 loop: CASTPQTGPPGELFF. The CDR3, as DNA: TGTGCCAGCACACCACAGACAGGGCCCCCCGGGGAGCTGTTTTTT. The rearrangement links TRBV27 to TRBJ2-2, with 7 positions matching TRBD1. The CDR3 is made up of 15 amino acids. V lost 7 bases and J lost 6; bases outside the gene matches: 11. The germline CDR1 and CDR2 sequences are MNHEY and SMNVEV (reference sequence).

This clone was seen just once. The CDR3 here is CASDTGTRRVLETQYF. CDR3 DNA: TGTGCCAGCGATACAGGGACGCGGCGAGTTTTGGAGACCCAGTACTTC. The chain links TRBV6-6 to TRBJ2-5, with D possibly being TRBD1 (6 bases). Germline CDR1 MNHNY, CDR2 SVGAGI (reference sequence). Trimming cost V 8 bases and J 5 bases, with 24 bases left between them. CDR3 length: 16 amino acids.

The chain's CDR3 is CASSLTRVGGYTF. The CDR3 nucleotides read TGTGCCAGCAGTTTAACCCGGGTAGGAGGCTACACCTTC. The V gene is TRBV27, the J gene TRBJ1-2; D is uncertain. Trimming took 2 bases from V and 8 from J, leaving 12 bases between them. In germline, CDR1 is MNHEY, CDR2 SMNVEV (reference sequence). The CDR3 loop spans 13 amino acids.

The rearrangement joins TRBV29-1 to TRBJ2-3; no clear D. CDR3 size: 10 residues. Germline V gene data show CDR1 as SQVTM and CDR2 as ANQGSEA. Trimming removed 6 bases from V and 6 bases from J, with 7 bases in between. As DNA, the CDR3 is TGCAGCGTCGGATCCGATACGCAGTATTTT. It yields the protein CSVGSDTQYF.

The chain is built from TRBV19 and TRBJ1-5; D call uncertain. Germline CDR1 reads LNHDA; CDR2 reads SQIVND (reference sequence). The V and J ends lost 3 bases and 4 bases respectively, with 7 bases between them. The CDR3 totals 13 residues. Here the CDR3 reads CASSIRPNQPQHF. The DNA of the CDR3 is TGTGCCAGTAGTATCCGGCCTAATCAGCCCCAGCATTTT.

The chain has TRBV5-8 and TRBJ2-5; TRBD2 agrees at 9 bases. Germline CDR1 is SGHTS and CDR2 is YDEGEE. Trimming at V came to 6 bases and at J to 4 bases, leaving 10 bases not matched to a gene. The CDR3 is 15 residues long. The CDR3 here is CASTPALAGIETQYF. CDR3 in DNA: TGTGCCAGCACCCCCGCTCTAGCGGGGATAGAGACCCAGTACTTC.

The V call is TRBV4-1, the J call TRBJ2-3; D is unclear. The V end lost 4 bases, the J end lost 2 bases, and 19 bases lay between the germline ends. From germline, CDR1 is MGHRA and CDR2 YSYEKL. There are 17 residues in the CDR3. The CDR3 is CASSPATVKLNTDTQYF. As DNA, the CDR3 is TGCGCCAGCAGCCCCGCTACGGTGAAACTTAACACAGATACGCAGTATTTT.

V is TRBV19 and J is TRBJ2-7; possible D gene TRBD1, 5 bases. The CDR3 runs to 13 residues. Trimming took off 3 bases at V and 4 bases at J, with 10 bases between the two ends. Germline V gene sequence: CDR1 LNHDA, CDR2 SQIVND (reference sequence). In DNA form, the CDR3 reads TGTGCCAGTAGTATGACAGCAGGGTACGAGCAGTACTTC. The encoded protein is CASSMTAGYEQYF. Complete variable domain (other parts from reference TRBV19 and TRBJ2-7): DGGITQSPKYLFRKEGQNVTLSCEQNLNHDAMYWYRQDPGQGLRLIYYSQIVNDFQKGDIAEGYSVSREKKESFPLTVTSAQKNPTAFYLCASSMTAGYEQYFGPGTRLTVT.

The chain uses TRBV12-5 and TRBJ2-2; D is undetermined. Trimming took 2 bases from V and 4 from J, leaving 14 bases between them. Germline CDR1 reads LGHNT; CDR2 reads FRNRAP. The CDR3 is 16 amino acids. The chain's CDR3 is CASGLPNGPTTGELFF. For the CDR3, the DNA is TGTGCTAGTGGTTTGCCGAACGGACCCACCACCGGGGAGCTGTTTTTT.